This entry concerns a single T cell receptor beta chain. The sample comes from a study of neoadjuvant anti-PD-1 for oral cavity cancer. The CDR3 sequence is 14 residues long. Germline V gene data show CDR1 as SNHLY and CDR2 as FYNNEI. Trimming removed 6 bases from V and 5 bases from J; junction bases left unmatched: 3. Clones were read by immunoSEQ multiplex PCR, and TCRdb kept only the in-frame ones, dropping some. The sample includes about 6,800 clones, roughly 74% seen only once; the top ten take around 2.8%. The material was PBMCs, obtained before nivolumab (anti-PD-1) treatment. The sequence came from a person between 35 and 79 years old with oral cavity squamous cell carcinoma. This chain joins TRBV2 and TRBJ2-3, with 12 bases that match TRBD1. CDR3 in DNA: TGTGCCAGCAGGGGACAGGGGGCGGTAGATACGCAGTATTTT. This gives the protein CASRGQGAVDTQYF.